This T cell receptor (beta chain) was sequenced in a study of response to subunit inactivated influenza vaccine. Study outcomes and limitations: Few new T cells, the authors suggested, are recruited by each seasonal influenza vaccination.

Worth noting for this clonotype: Its antigen is not identified.

V was cut by 2 bases and J by 14 bases, with 13 bases left in between. The CDR3 is made up of 12 amino acids. The V gene's germline CDR1 is KGHSH and CDR2 LQKENI. TCRdb analysed the RT-PCR reads with MiXCR anew, one entry per CDR3 protein. The sample has around 150,000 distinct CDR3 sequences; approximately 10% are singletons. The chain joins TRBV18 to TRBJ2-1, with D perhaps matching TRBD1 or TRBD2 (5 bases each). This clonotype was sampled from a man aged 50 to 60 who received an inactivated influenza vaccine. Here the sequenced sample was non-naive T cells sorted from PBMCs, taken more than 35 days after vaccination. Here the CDR3 reads CASSPSGIGEFF. The CDR3 nucleotides read TGTGCCAGCTCACCATCGGGGATAGGGGAGTTCTTC.